This paragraph reports one T cell receptor beta chain. This specimen comes from a study of blood T cell repertoires in COVID-19. Whole-study context: In each case, the material was cDNA or gDNA derived from T cells, B-cell-depleted T cells, or PBMCs.

Per the original data handling: Estimates of nucleated cell counts were drawn from the amplification of reference gene primers. Libraries were prepared by immunoSEQ multiplex PCR; TCRdb keeps only in-frame clonotypes and omits some of them. That table furnishes V, J and clone size, whereas the DNA furnished D and trimming. Of tens of thousands of clones in the sample, about nine tenths were seen once. There are 15 residues in the CDR3. Germline loops: CDR1 MNHEY, CDR2 SVGAGI. Trimming removed 10 bases from V and 2 bases from J, with 17 bases in between. V is TRBV6-5 and J is TRBJ1-4; D is unresolved. The receptor's source is a man in his sixties with acute or convalescent COVID-19. The sequenced material came from peripheral blood. CDR3 coding DNA: TGTGCCATCCCCTCGGAGGAGGCGACTAATGAAAAACTGTTTTTT. Protein product: CAIPSEEATNEKLFF.